This T cell receptor beta chain is from a study of cytomegalovirus exposure and HLA in healthy donors. Germline lookup yields CDR1 SGHRS and CDR2 YFSETQ. The V end lost 3 bases, the J end lost 3 bases, and 9 bases lay between the germline ends. The CDR3 is made up of 13 amino acids. This clone has more than one count but fewer than ten. Its antigen is not known. Whole-study findings and limits: TCR beta chains numbering 150 to 200 were designated cytomegalovirus-associated. Most TCRs appeared rarely, but some public TCRs recurred in many donors.

At collection, donors were nominally healthy, but unrecorded immune exposures were probable. Researchers ran the PCR with 60 Vbeta and 13 Jbeta primers. Here immunoSEQ multiplex PCR was the method, and the copy in TCRdb shows in-frame clones only, minus some. The sample has 75,000 to 80,000 clones, roughly 75% seen once. The sequenced material came from PBMCs. This clonotype was obtained from a male donor in good health and CMV-seronegative. The chain carries TRBV5-1 and TRBJ2-5; no clear D. CDR3 coding DNA: TGCGCCAGCAGCTCTCTAGAGAAAGAGACCCAGTACTTC. It codes for CASSSLEKETQYF.